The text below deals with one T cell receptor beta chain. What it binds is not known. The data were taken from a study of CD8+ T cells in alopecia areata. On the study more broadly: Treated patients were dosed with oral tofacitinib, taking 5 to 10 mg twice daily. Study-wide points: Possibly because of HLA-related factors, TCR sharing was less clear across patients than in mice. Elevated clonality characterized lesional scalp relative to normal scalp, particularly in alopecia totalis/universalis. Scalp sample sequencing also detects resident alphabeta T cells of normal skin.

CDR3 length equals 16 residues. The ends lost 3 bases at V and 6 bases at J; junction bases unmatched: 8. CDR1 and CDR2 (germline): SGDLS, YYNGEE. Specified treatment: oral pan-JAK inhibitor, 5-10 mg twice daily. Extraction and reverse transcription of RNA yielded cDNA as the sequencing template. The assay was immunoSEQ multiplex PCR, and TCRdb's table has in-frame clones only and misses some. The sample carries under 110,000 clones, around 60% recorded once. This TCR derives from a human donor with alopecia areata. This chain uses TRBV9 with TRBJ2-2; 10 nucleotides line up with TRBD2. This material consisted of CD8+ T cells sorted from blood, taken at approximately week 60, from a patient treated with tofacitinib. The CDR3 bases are TGTGCCAGCAGCGAGGGAGCGGGGGGGCGACCCGGGGAGCTGTTTTTT. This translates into CASSEGAGGRPGELFF.